This TCR beta chain originates from a study of blood T cell repertoires in COVID-19. Study overall: Collection of acute and convalescent COVID-19 samples took place in the United States, Italy and Spain.

As processed by the authors: Estimates of nucleated cell counts were drawn from the amplification of reference gene primers. Only in-frame clones appear in the TCRdb table, and some are missing; sequencing was by immunoSEQ multiplex PCR. The V and J calls and clone size were taken over from that table, and D and trimming were inferred from the DNA. The repertoire holds 130,000 to 150,000 clones, with roughly 90% as singletons. The V gene's germline CDR1 is LGHDT and CDR2 YNNKEL (reference sequence). The CDR3 loop spans 13 amino acids. V was pared by 3 bases and J by 6 bases, with 12 bases between. The chain has TRBV3-1 (or the pseudogene TRBV3-2) and TRBJ2-7, with D perhaps matching TRBD2 (5 bases). This receptor was identified in a human donor in a cohort sampled during active COVID-19. Sequenced sample: peripheral blood. CDR3 amino acids: CASSQYLSGEQYF. CDR3 coding DNA: TGTGCCAGCAGCCAGTACCTGAGCGGCGAGCAGTACTTC.